The 17 T cell receptor beta chains below were found in one sample sequenced in a study of control samples from healthy donors and cancer patients. Measured with immunoSEQ multiplex PCR; TCRdb has only the in-frame clones, and not every one. The sample has around 120,000 clones, approximately 90% seen once. The sample comprised blood. These receptors came from a woman under 30 in good health.

The chain uses TRBV7-2 and TRBJ2-7, with TRBD1 matching over 9 bases. V lost 0 bases to trimming and J lost 3 bases; unmatched junction nucleotides: 0. The length of the CDR3 is 14 residues. Per the germline V gene, CDR1 is SGHTA and CDR2 is FQGNSA. DNA for the CDR3: TGTGCCAGCAGCTTAGCGGGACAGGGCTACGAGCAGTACTTC. Translating it yields CASSLAGQGYEQYF.

In DNA form, the CDR3 reads TGTGCCAGCAGCGCAGACCAGAGACAGGGATACCAAGAGACCCAGTACTTC. Its translation is CASSADQRQGYQETQYF. This chain joins TRBV9 and TRBJ2-5; 7 positions match TRBD1. The V gene's germline CDR1 is SGDLS and CDR2 YYNGEE. Trimming cost V 3 bases and J 0 bases; bases outside gene matches: 11. This CDR3 has 17 amino acids.

The chain couples TRBV3-1 (or the pseudogene TRBV3-2) to TRBJ1-3, with D uncertain. With 4 bases removed from V and 2 bases from J, the gap between germline ends came to 6 bases. The CDR3 extends over 13 amino acids. In germline, CDR1 is LGHDT, CDR2 YNNKEL (reference sequence). CDR3 in amino acids: CASSPLAGNTIYF. Written as DNA, the CDR3 is TGTGCCAGCAGCCCTTTAGCTGGAAACACCATATATTTT.

The rearrangement joins TRBV6-2 or TRBV6-3 to TRBJ2-1, with TRBD1 identical over 10 bases. V dropped 5 bases and J dropped 8; count of bases not matched to a gene: 9. Looked up from germline, CDR1 is MNHEY and CDR2 is SVGEGT. The CDR3 runs to 15 residues. CDR3 DNA sequence: TGTGCCAGCAGTAAGGGGACAGGGGCGCATTATGAGCAGTTCTTC. Its translation is CASSKGTGAHYEQFF.

The chain joins TRBV10-3 to TRBJ2-2; D may be TRBD1 or TRBD2 (5 bases each). The germline gives CDR1 ENHRY, CDR2 SYGVKD. V gave up 4 bases and J gave up 4 bases, with 7 bases separating them. The CDR3 is 13 residues long. The CDR3 DNA sequence: TGTGCCATCAGTGGTGGGGGCACCGGGGAGCTGTTTTTT. Translating it yields CAISGGGTGELFF.

The chain uses TRBV12-3 or TRBV12-4 and TRBJ1-1; 8 bases fit TRBD1. J lost 11 bases, V lost 6 bases, and 8 bases had no gene match. The CDR3 runs 12 residues. CDR3 region: CASRLGQGHAFF. The CDR3 DNA is TGTGCCAGCAGACTAGGACAGGGACATGCTTTCTTT.

The chain links TRBV7-6 to TRBJ1-6, with a weak D call TRBD1 (6 bases). V was cut by 1 base and J by 0 bases, with 19 bases left in between. The CDR3 consists of 20 residues. The germline gives CDR1 SGHVS, CDR2 FNYEAQ. CDR3 loop: CASSLVPRRGKSSYNSPLHF. In DNA, the CDR3 is TGTGCCAGCAGCTTAGTCCCGCGAAGGGGGAAGAGCTCCTATAATTCACCCCTCCACTTT.

The V call is TRBV24-1, the J call TRBJ2-7, with 10 nucleotides matching TRBD2. Germline-derived CDR1 and CDR2 are KGHDR and SFDVKD. This CDR3 has 17 residues. V dropped 5 bases and J dropped 6; count of bases not matched to a gene: 15. This CDR3 is CATSVLGGGAGGFEQYF. CDR3 nucleotides: TGTGCCACCAGTGTTCTGGGCGGAGGAGCGGGAGGGTTCGAGCAGTACTTC.

The chain uses TRBV5-1 and TRBJ1-1; D is unresolved. Trimming took 7 bases from V and 6 from J, leaving 13 bases between them. Per germline, CDR1 SGHRS and CDR2 YFSETQ. This CDR3 contains 12 residues. This CDR3 is CASGREFPEAFF. CDR3 sequence (DNA): TGCGCCAGCGGGAGGGAGTTTCCTGAAGCTTTCTTT.

Note on this clone: The sample holds other DNA sequences that translate to the same CDR3. This chain joins TRBV18 and TRBJ2-2; perhaps TRBD2 as D (5 bases). Between the trimmed V and J ends, which lost 2 bases and 2 bases, there was a span of 9 bases. This CDR3 contains 15 residues. Per the germline V gene, CDR1 is KGHSH and CDR2 is LQKENI. CDR3 in DNA: TGTGCCAGCTCACCAGGCCTAGCTAACACCGGGGAGCTGTTTTTT. Protein sequence: CASSPGLANTGELFF.

This rearrangement joins TRBV6-2 or TRBV6-3 to TRBJ2-3; D ambiguous. The CDR3 totals 14 residues. Germline loops: CDR1 MNHEY, CDR2 SVGEGT. The V gene lost 6 bases and the J gene lost 2 bases, with 12 bases spanning the gap. CDR3 in DNA: TGTGCCAGCAGCCCCTGGGGTCCCACAGATACGCAGTATTTT. Translation: CASSPWGPTDTQYF.

The CDR3 spells CSVGQGHGELFF. CDR3 nucleotide sequence: TGCAGCGTGGGACAGGGGCACGGGGAGCTGTTTTTT. The genes are TRBV29-1 and TRBJ2-2; TRBD1 aligns across 10 bases. The length of the CDR3 is 12 residues. V was clipped by 6 bases and J by 7 bases; unmatched bases: 2. Germline loops: CDR1 SQVTM, CDR2 ANQGSEA.

CDR3 nucleotide sequence: TGTGCCACCTCAGGGAGAAACCAAGAGACCCAGTACTTC. Protein: CATSGRNQETQYF. This chain joins TRBV24-1 and TRBJ2-5; D tentatively reads TRBD1 or TRBD2 (5 bases each). Trimming pared 9 bases from V and 0 bases from J, leaving 10 bases between. This CDR3 spans 13 amino acids. Looked up from germline, CDR1 is KGHDR and CDR2 is SFDVKD.

The J gene is TRBJ1-5, the V gene TRBV15; D is unresolved. CDR3 length equals 12 residues. Germline CDR1 reads LNHNV; CDR2 reads YYDKDF (reference sequence). V was cut by 3 bases and J by 7 bases, with 7 bases left in between. This chain's CDR3 is CATSRGKQPQHF. CDR3 nucleotide sequence: TGTGCCACCAGCAGGGGAAAGCAGCCCCAGCATTTT.

The chain employs TRBV7-8 and TRBJ2-7; no definite D call. Trimming removed 2 bases at V and 1 base at J, with 9 bases between. The germline CDR1 and CDR2 sequences are SGHVS and FQNEAQ. This CDR3 contains 14 residues. The CDR3 region is CASSLFYSSYEQYF. The CDR3 DNA is TGTGCCAGCAGCTTATTTTACAGTTCCTACGAGCAGTACTTC.

The rearrangement links TRBV10-3 to TRBJ2-7; 8 bases are a match to TRBD1. J was trimmed by 1 base and V by 3 bases; bases with no gene match: 2. Germline assignment: CDR1 ENHRY and CDR2 SYGVKD. There are 14 residues in the CDR3. The CDR3 sequence: CAISDTGGSYEQYF. As DNA, the CDR3 is TGTGCCATCAGTGATACAGGGGGATCCTACGAGCAGTACTTC.

V and J are TRBV12-3 or TRBV12-4 and TRBJ2-3; D not certain. V was cut by 6 bases and J by 8 bases, with 9 bases left in between. CDR3 length: 11 amino acids. CDR3 amino acids: CASSLIGTQYF. Here the CDR3 DNA reads TGTGCCAGCAGCCTCATAGGTACGCAGTATTTT.